This T cell receptor beta chain comes out of a study of human T cells and chemical hapten exposure (dated by TCRdb to about 2021). At the level of the whole study: For sensitization, 2% DPC in acetone was applied to a 2 cm by 2 cm area of upper inner arm skin. Throughout the approximately 23-week study period, patients were also given weekly therapeutic DPC doses on the scalp. Patch testing on the upper back used Finn chambers containing 0.01% DPC, with scoring done after 6 days according to International Contact Dermatitis Research Group standards. The patient cohort, mostly female, included alopecia areata with under or over 50% scalp involvement, alopecia totalis and alopecia universalis. Libraries were combined into a pool for sequencing, and differences in TCR yield between samples came mainly from small differences in library volumes within the pool. In alopecia patients, the study followed how the peripheral blood TCR repertoire changed in vivo over primary and secondary sensitization to diphenylcyclopropenone (DPC), a hapten. Blood was sampled from patients pre-sensitization (week 0) and at 2, 6 and about 24 weeks after DPC sensitization. For TCR sequencing, blood came from 25 to 35 alopecia patients at anywhere from one to four time points (pre-sensitization, 2, 6 and 24 weeks).

The sample's time point label, in plain terms: pre-sensitization, week 0. The sample's treatment or condition label, in plain terms: therapeutic diphenylcyclopropenone sensitization with weekly scalp DPC. At each patch-test visit, blood was drawn before the patch test was applied. Patients were considered eligible if aged 18 to 70, diagnosed with alopecia and deemed suitable for DPC therapy, and patients were excluded if pregnant. Unfractionated whole blood was collected in Tempus Blood RNA tubes, and total RNA was extracted from that blood. For this chain, trimming is 5 bases at the V end and 2 bases at the J end, and the number of junction bases without a gene match is 6. Looking up the germline V gene yields CDR1 SGHRS and CDR2 YFSETQ. There are 14 amino acids in the CDR3, from cysteine to phenylalanine inclusive. Only the CDR3 region is kept as DNA, spanning 42 bases read in frame from base 1.

This clonotype was seen a few times. The antigen it binds to is not known. No base qualities exist here, and no much larger clone lies one base off it. The library was prepared using RACE. For sequencing, a NextSeq 500 was employed. Library preparation attached unique molecular identifiers to individual cDNA molecules for quantitative, reproducible TCR counting. For every blood RNA sample, sequencing covered both the TCR alpha and TCR beta chains. In the original analysis: The median number of TCRs per sample was 95,638, ranging from about 20,000 to 750,000. V, J and CDR3 annotation of the TCR reads was performed with the Decombinator software suite. To make PS versus PT1 abundance plots, every sample was subsampled to the same number of TCRs (28,000). TCRs were defined as expanded if absent before sensitization and observed at least eight times at the 2-week time point. TCRdb trimmed the raw reads at Q25, called clones with MiXCR and kept productive beta chains. Rows are unified per CDR3 protein, each entry keeping the most common DNA and genes. The V and J calls were determined by TCRdb, not by the authors. Counted in this sample were 180,000 or so distinct CDR3 sequences; approximately 31% of them appeared once. The ten largest account for about 2.7% of the sample.

Study-wide findings and limitations: After repeated subsampling, changes were observed in the strength of the expansion versus patch-test correlation and in the threshold at which the correlation became significant. DPC sensitization did not change the number of TCRs with a frequency above 1 in 1000, and there was no evidence of changes in global repertoire structure. All patients had alopecia, a presumed autoimmune disease, so their immune response might differ from that of healthy individuals. Compared with pre-sensitization or healthy control sets, expanded TCRs formed significantly more large CDR3 similarity clusters, which is consistent with antigen-driven responses. Patch test score was positively correlated with the number of PT1 expanded TCRs, with significance at thresholds 8, 16 and 32 but not at 4.

This material consisted of whole blood, taken in connection with sensitization to the hapten diphenylcyclopropenone (DPC). The chain links TRBV5-1 with TRBJ2-5, with 7 bases in between that match TRBD2. The receptor was isolated from a woman in her 30s with alopecia areata. Some clones in this sample may be carry-over from other donors' samples. The CDR3 region: CASRRTSAQETQYF. The DNA reads TGCGCCAGCAGGCGTACTAGCGCACAAGAGACCCAGTACTTC. Reference TRBV5-1 and TRBJ2-5 genes cover what lies past the CDR3, so the full variable domain is KAGVTQTPRYLIKTRGQQVTLSCSPISGHRSVSWYQQTPGQGLQFLFEYFSETQRNKGNFPGRFSGRQFSNSRSEMNVSTLELGDSALYLCASRRTSAQETQYFGPGTRLLVL.